One and the same sample provided the 12 T cell receptor beta chains below, sequenced in a study of regulatory dendritic cells for organ transplantation. TCRdb's copy holds only in-frame clones and misses some; the assay was immunoSEQ multiplex PCR. In the table there are about 30,000 clones, approximately 82% of which are singletons. Sequenced input: naive CD4+ T cells from blood. Stated subset: CD45RA+ naive T cells. Receptors were obtained from a human donor in good health.

V and J are TRBV7-8 and TRBJ1-1, with D maybe TRBD1 (5 bases). The germline gives CDR1 SGHVS, CDR2 FQNEAQ. Trimming left V 2 bases short and J 1 base short, with 5 bases between. CDR3 size: 13 residues. The DNA of the CDR3 is TGTGCCAGCAGCTTAAGGGGGAACACTGAAGCTTTCTTT. This encodes CASSLRGNTEAFF.

The V call is TRBV7-2, the J call TRBJ1-2; D is undetermined. CDR1 is SGHTA, CDR2 FQGNSA, per germline. With 5 bases removed from V and 11 bases from J, the gap between germline ends came to 15 bases. The CDR3 contains 12 residues. Here the CDR3 DNA reads TGTGCCAGCAGCCCGGAGCGCGGTGGGTACACCTTC. It specifies CASSPERGGYTF.

The V and J genes are TRBV19 and TRBJ2-2; 7 bases agree with TRBD2. From germline, CDR1 is LNHDA and CDR2 SQIVND (reference sequence). The CDR3 consists of 16 residues. Losses at the gene ends were 0 bases for V and 1 base for J; bases not matched to a gene: 2. The CDR3 region has the DNA TGTGCCAGTAGTATAGATCGGGGGGAGAACACCGGGGAGCTGTTTTTT. Its translation: CASSIDRGENTGELFF.

This clone has just a few counts. The rearrangement links TRBV15 to TRBJ2-5, with TRBD1 as a possible D gene (7 bases). CDR1 and CDR2 (germline): LNHNV, YYDKDF (reference sequence). The CDR3 runs to 13 residues. Trimming pared 5 bases from V and 5 bases from J, leaving 12 bases between. CDR3 coding DNA: TGTGCCACCAGCCTGGGGGGACAGGAGACCCAGTACTTC. This sequence encodes CATSLGGQETQYF.

This clone appeared a few times. J is TRBJ1-5 and V is TRBV29-1, with 10 bases matching TRBD1. Germline V gene data show CDR1 as SQVTM and CDR2 as ANQGSEA. This CDR3 contains 13 residues. J lost 5 bases, V lost 6 bases, and 4 bases had no gene match. The CDR3 DNA is TGCAGCGTGTCGACAGGGGGCGATCAGCCCCAGCATTTT. Its translation is CSVSTGGDQPQHF.

This rearrangement joins TRBV11-3 to TRBJ1-3; the D gene is possibly TRBD1 (5 bases). Germline V lookup: CDR1 SGHNT, CDR2 YENEEA. This CDR3 comprises 15 residues. Trimming pared 5 bases from V and 0 bases from J, leaving 11 bases between. As DNA, the CDR3 is TGTGCCAGCAGCCGGGACTTTGGCTCTGGAAACACCATATATTTT. Residues: CASSRDFGSGNTIYF.

The chain carries TRBV10-1 and TRBJ2-2; D may be TRBD2 (6 bases). Germline lookup yields CDR1 WNHNN and CDR2 SYGVQD (reference sequence). Trimming cost V 6 bases and J 6 bases, with 8 bases left between them. The CDR3 loop spans 12 amino acids. The CDR3 region is CASRSGSGELFF. CDR3 DNA sequence: TGCGCCAGCAGAAGCGGGTCCGGGGAGCTGTTTTTT.

This clone was picked up a small number of times. V usage is TRBV5-4 and J usage is TRBJ2-2; the D is unclear. The length of the CDR3 is 12 residues. Looked up from germline, CDR1 is SGHNT and CDR2 is YYREEE (reference sequence). Deletions cut 0 bases from V and 6 bases from J, with 3 bases between. The CDR3: CASSLAAGELFF. The CDR3 DNA sequence: TGTGCCAGCAGCTTGGCTGCCGGGGAGCTGTTTTTT.

The chain employs TRBV6-5 and TRBJ2-1; 7 bases fit TRBD2. There are 15 residues in the CDR3. J was trimmed by 0 bases and V by 4 bases; bases with no gene match: 3. Germline V gene data show CDR1 as MNHEY and CDR2 as SVGAGI. CDR3 region: CASSSTSRSYNEQFF. CDR3 nucleotides: TGTGCCAGCAGTTCGACTAGCCGCTCCTACAATGAGCAGTTCTTC.

There are a few counts of this clone. This chain connects TRBV7-9 to TRBJ1-2; possible D gene TRBD1, 6 bases. V was pared by 3 bases and J by 8 bases, with 10 bases between. Germline-derived CDR1 and CDR2 are SEHNR and FQNEAQ (reference sequence). This CDR3 has 12 residues. The CDR3 reads CASSLNTGGYTF. Here the CDR3 DNA reads TGTGCCAGCAGCTTGAATACAGGGGGCTACACCTTC. The variable domain in full, with the rest retrieved from reference TRBV7-9 and TRBJ1-2, is DTGVSQNPRHKITKRGQNVTFRCDPISEHNRLYWYRQTLGQGPEFLTYFQNEAQLEKSRLLSDRFSAERPKGSFSTLEIQRTEQGDSAMYLCASSLNTGGYTFGSGTRLTVV.

The chain employs TRBV10-3 and TRBJ1-6; TRBD1 might be the D (5 bases). This CDR3 region has 15 residues. The germline V gene encodes CDR1 ENHRY and CDR2 SYGVKD. V dropped 3 bases and J dropped 4 bases, with 10 bases sitting between them. The CDR3 DNA reads as TGTGCCATCAGTGAACAGGATGCTTATAATTCACCCCTCCACTTT. Its protein is CAISEQDAYNSPLHF.

The J gene is TRBJ1-1, the V gene TRBV19, with 9 bases aligning to TRBD1. The germline gives CDR1 LNHDA, CDR2 SQIVND (reference sequence). This CDR3 region has 14 residues. The V segment lost 7 bases and the J segment 5 bases; nucleotides outside the gene matches: 8. The chain's CDR3 is CASTPQGARTEAFF. DNA for the CDR3: TGTGCCAGTACCCCACAGGGGGCGCGGACTGAAGCTTTCTTT.